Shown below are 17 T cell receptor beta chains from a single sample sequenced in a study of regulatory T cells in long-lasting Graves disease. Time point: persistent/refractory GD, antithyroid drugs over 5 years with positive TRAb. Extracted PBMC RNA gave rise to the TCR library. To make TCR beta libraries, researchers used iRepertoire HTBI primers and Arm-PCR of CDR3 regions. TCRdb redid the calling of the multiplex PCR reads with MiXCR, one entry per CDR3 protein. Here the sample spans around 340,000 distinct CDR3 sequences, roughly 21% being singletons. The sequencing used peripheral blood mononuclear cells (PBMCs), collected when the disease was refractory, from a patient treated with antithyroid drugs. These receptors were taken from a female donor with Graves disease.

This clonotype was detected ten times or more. CDR3 protein: CATREGYGYTF. Here the CDR3 DNA reads TGTGCCACGAGGGAAGGTTATGGCTACACCTTC. V gene TRBV10-3 combines with J gene TRBJ1-2, with D hard to call. The CDR3 has 11 amino acids. The germline CDR1 and CDR2 sequences are ENHRY and SYGVKD. V dropped 10 bases and J dropped 5 bases, with 11 bases sitting between them.

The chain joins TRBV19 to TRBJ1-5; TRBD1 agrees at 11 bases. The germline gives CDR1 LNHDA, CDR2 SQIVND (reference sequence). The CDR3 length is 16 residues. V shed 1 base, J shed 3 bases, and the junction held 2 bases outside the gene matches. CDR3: CASSIVDRGPNQPQHF. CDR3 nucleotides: TGTGCCAGTAGTATAGTGGACAGGGGGCCCAATCAGCCCCAGCATTTT.

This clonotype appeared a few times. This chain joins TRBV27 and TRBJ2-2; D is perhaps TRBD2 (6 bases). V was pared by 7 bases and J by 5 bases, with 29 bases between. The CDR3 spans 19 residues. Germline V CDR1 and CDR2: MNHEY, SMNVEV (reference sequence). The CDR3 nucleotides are TGTGCCAGCACGCCCCGACCCCGCGGGGCAGGGCGGGAAACCGGGGAGCTGTTTTTT. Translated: CASTPRPRGAGRETGELFF.

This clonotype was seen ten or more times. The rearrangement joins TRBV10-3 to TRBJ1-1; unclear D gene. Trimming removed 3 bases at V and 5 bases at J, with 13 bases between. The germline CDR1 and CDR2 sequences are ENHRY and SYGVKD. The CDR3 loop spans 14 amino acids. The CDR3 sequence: CAISEVHLGTEAFF. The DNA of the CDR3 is TGTGCCATCAGTGAAGTTCATCTAGGGACTGAAGCTTTCTTT.

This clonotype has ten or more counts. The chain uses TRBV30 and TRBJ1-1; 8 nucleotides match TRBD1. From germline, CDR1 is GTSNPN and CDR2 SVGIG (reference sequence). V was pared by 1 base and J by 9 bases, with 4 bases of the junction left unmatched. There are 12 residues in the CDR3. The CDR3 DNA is TGTGCCTGGAGTGGGGACAGGAGGAAAGCTTTCTTT. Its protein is CAWSGDRRKAFF.

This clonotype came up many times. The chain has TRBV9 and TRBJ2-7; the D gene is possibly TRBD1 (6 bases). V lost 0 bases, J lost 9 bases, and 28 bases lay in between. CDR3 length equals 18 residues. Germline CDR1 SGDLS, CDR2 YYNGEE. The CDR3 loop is CASSVDIEAGTLGRGQYF. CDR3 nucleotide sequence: TGTGCCAGCAGCGTAGACATCGAGGCCGGGACACTTGGTAGGGGGCAGTACTTC.

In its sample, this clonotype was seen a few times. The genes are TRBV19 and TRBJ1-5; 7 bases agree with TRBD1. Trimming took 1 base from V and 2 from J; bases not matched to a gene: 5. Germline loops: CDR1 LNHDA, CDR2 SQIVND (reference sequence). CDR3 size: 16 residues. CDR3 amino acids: CASSIGHDRGNQPQHF. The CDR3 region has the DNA TGTGCCAGTAGTATAGGTCACGACAGGGGCAATCAGCCCCAGCATTTT.

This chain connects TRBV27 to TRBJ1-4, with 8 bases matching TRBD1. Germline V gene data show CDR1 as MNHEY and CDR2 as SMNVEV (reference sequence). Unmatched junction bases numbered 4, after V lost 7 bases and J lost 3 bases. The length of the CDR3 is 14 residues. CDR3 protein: CASTKTGANEKLFF. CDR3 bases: TGTGCCAGCACCAAGACAGGGGCTAATGAAAAACTGTTTTTT.

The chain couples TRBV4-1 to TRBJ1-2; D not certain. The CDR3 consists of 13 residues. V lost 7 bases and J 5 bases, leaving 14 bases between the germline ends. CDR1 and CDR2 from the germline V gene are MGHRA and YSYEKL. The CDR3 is CASTKFPGYGYTF. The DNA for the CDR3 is TGCGCCAGCACCAAGTTCCCGGGTTATGGCTACACCTTC.

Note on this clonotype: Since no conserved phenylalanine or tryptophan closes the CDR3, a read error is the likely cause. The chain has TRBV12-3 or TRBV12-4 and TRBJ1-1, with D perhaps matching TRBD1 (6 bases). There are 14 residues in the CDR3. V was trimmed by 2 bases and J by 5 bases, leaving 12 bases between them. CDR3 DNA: TGTGCCAGCAGTTTAATGGCAGGGGATACTGAAGCTTTCTCT. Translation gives CASSLMAGDTEAFS.

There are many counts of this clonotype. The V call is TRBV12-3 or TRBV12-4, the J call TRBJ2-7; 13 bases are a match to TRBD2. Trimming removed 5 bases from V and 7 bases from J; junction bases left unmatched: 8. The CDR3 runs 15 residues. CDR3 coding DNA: TGTGCCAGCAGTAAATCGACTAGCGGGAGGAATGAGCAGTACTTC. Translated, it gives CASSKSTSGRNEQYF.

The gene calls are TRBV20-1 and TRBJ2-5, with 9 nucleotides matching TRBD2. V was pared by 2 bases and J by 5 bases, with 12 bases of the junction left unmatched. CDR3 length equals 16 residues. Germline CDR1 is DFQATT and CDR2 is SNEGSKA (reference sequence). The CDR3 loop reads CSARWPGSGSWETQYF. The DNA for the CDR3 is TGCAGTGCTAGATGGCCGGGTAGCGGGAGTTGGGAGACCCAGTACTTC.

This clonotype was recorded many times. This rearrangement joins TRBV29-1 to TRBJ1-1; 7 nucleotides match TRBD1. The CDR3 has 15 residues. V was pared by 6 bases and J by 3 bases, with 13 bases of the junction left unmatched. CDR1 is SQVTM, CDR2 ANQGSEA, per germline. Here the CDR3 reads CSVGRTGVRDTEAFF. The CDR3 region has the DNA TGCAGCGTGGGCCGCACAGGGGTTAGGGACACTGAAGCTTTCTTT.

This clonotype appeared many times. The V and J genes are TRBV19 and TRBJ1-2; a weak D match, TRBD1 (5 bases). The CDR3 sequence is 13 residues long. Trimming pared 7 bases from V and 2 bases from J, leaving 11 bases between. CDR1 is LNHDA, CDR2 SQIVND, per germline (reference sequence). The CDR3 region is CASKFTGNYGYTF. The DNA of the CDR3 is TGTGCCAGTAAGTTTACAGGCAACTATGGCTACACCTTC. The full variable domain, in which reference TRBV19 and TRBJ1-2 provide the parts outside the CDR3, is DGGITQSPKYLFRKEGQNVTLSCEQNLNHDAMYWYRQDPGQGLRLIYYSQIVNDFQKGDIAEGYSVSREKKESFPLTVTSAQKNPTAFYLCASKFTGNYGYTFGSGTRLTVV.

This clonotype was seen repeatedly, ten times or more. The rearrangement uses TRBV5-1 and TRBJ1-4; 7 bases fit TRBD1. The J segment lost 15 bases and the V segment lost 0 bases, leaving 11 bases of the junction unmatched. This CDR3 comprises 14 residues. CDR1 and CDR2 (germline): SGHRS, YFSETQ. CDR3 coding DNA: TGCGCCAGCAGCTTGGCCTTCGACAGGGAAGGGATGTTTTTT. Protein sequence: CASSLAFDREGMFF.

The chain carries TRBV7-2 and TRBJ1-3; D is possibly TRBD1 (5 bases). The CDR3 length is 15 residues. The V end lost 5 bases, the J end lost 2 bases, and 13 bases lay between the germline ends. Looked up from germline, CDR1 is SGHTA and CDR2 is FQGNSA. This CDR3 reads CASSLGGKAGNTIYF. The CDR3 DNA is TGTGCCAGCAGCCTCGGGGGGAAAGCTGGAAACACCATATATTTT. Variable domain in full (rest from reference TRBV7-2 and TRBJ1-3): GAGVSQSPSNKVTEKGKDVELRCDPISGHTALYWYRQSLGQGLEFLIYFQGNSAPDKSGLPSDRFSAERTGGSVSTLTIQRTQQEDSAVYLCASSLGGKAGNTIYFGEGSWLTVV.

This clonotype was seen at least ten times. The DNA of the CDR3 is TGTGCCAGCAGACCTATGGACAGGGTTAATGAAAAACTGTTTTTT. Residues: CASRPMDRVNEKLFF. The chain is built from TRBV2 and TRBJ1-4; 8 bases line up with TRBD1. There are 15 residues in the CDR3. CDR1 and CDR2 from the germline V gene are SNHLY and FYNNEI. With V trimmed by 6 bases and J by 4 bases, 7 bases remained unmatched.